This T cell receptor beta chain was retrieved from a study of immune heterogeneity within non-small cell lung tumors. General study points: Identical dominant CDR3 beta clonotypes showed recurrence across tumor sites within a patient, and site-unique high-frequency clones were also present. A moderate but significant correlation was observed between local T-cell clonality and local tumor mutational burden (R approximately 0.31).

The sample holds many counts of this clonotype. Antigen specificity is unknown. Each sample used around 600 ng of genomic DNA from bulk tumor tissue. Every primary tumor yielded several biopsies, spaced far apart, that were taken during surgery. Enrolled individuals presented with untreated, newly diagnosed non-small cell lung cancer and received curative surgery. Using 32 V and 13 J primers, multiplex PCR amplified TCR beta CDR3. TCRdb analysed the multiplex PCR reads with MiXCR anew, one entry per CDR3 protein. This repertoire shows roughly 9,800 distinct CDR3 sequences, 31% found once; its top ten account for about 11%. This TCR derives from a man between 60 and 75 years old with non-small cell lung cancer. Specimen: lung tumor tissue.

This chain's CDR3 is CASSQRGNRDSYGYTF. As DNA, the CDR3 is TGTGCCAGCAGCCAAAGGGGGAATCGGGACAGCTATGGCTACACCTTC. J is TRBJ1-2 and V is TRBV3-1, with 7 bases aligning to TRBD1. Germline V CDR1 and CDR2: LGHDT, YNNKEL (reference sequence). The CDR3 consists of 16 residues. Trimming cost V 2 bases and J 4 bases; bases outside gene matches: 10.